These T cell receptor beta chains were read from a single sample in a study of cytomegalovirus exposure and HLA in healthy donors. Here immunoSEQ multiplex PCR was the method, and the copy in TCRdb shows in-frame clones only, minus some. There are fewer than 200,000 clones in the sample; roughly 81% occur only once, and approximately 5% lies in the top ten. The sample taken for sequencing was PBMCs. These receptor sequences come from a woman aged 18-29 years in good health and CMV-seropositive. Both conserved end residues are part of each CDR3. The order of the fields is J gene, clone size, D gene, V gene, CDR3 DNA, CDR3 protein. The D gene is left open where the match is weak. Some rows have no size entry. The others give once, few or many, or a class for an expanded clone.

j_call: TRBJ2-6
clone_size: .
d_call: .
v_call: TRBV5-1
cdr3_nt: TGCGCCAGCAGCAACACAGGGCCTGGGGCCAACGGCCTGACTTTC
cdr3_aa: CASSNTGPGANGLTF

j_call: TRBJ2-1
clone_size: .
d_call: TRBD2
v_call: TRBV6-1
cdr3_nt: TGTGCCAGCAGTGGAGGGACTAGCGGGGGCTACAATGAGCAGTTCTTC
cdr3_aa: CASSGGTSGGYNEQFF

j_call: TRBJ1-1
clone_size: .
d_call: .
v_call: TRBV7-6
cdr3_nt: TGTGCCAGCAGCGTGCAGGGGAACACTGAAGCTTTCTTT
cdr3_aa: CASSVQGNTEAFF

j_call: TRBJ1-5
clone_size: .
d_call: .
v_call: TRBV4-3
cdr3_nt: TGCGCCAGCAGCCAAGATAGCGGGACCTATCAGCCCCAGCATTTT
cdr3_aa: CASSQDSGTYQPQHF

j_call: TRBJ2-2
clone_size: .
d_call: TRBD2
v_call: TRBV7-9
cdr3_nt: TGTGCCAGCAGCTTAGGCAAATTGGGAGCGGGGGCGAACACCGGGGAGCTGTTTTTT
cdr3_aa: CASSLGKLGAGANTGELFF

j_call: TRBJ2-3
clone_size: .
d_call: TRBD2
v_call: TRBV9
cdr3_nt: TGTGCCAGCAGCGTAGTAGCGGGGACCCCAGATACGCAGTATTTT
cdr3_aa: CASSVVAGTPDTQYF

j_call: TRBJ2-2
clone_size: .
d_call: TRBD1
v_call: TRBV2
cdr3_nt: TGTGCCAGCAGTGAAGAGGGGGCCCCGAACACCGGGGAGCTGTTTTTT
cdr3_aa: CASSEEGAPNTGELFF

j_call: TRBJ1-6
clone_size: .
d_call: TRBD1
v_call: TRBV19
cdr3_nt: TGTGCCACGCAGGACAGGTATAGGTCACCCCTCCACTTT
cdr3_aa: CATQDRYRSPLHF

j_call: TRBJ2-7
clone_size: few
d_call: .
v_call: TRBV5-6
cdr3_nt: TGTGCCAGCAGCCTTCCGGGGGGCGCATTGTACGAGCAGTACTTC
cdr3_aa: CASSLPGGALYEQYF

j_call: TRBJ2-7
clone_size: once
d_call: .
v_call: TRBV10-3
cdr3_nt: TGTGCCATCGCGCCCTCTCGGGGATTTACCTCCTACGAGCAGTACTTC
cdr3_aa: CAIAPSRGFTSYEQYF

j_call: TRBJ1-4
clone_size: .
d_call: .
v_call: TRBV28
cdr3_nt: TGTGCCAGCAGTTTTGGGGGGGCAGCTGGCGAAAAACTGTTTTTT
cdr3_aa: CASSFGGAAGEKLFF

j_call: TRBJ2-7
clone_size: .
d_call: TRBD1
v_call: TRBV5-4
cdr3_nt: TGTGCCAGCAACCGACAGGGCTCCTCCTACGAGCAGTACTTC
cdr3_aa: CASNRQGSSYEQYF

j_call: TRBJ1-5
clone_size: .
d_call: .
v_call: TRBV6-1
cdr3_nt: TGTGCCAGCAGTGAAAGTGGGGCTTCCAATCAGCCCCAGCATTTT
cdr3_aa: CASSESGASNQPQHF

j_call: TRBJ1-4
clone_size: .
d_call: .
v_call: TRBV2
cdr3_nt: TGTGCCAGCAGTGACTTTGGCGAAAAACTGTTTTTT
cdr3_aa: CASSDFGEKLFF

j_call: TRBJ2-3
clone_size: .
d_call: .
v_call: TRBV7-9
cdr3_nt: TGTGCCAGCAGCTCCCTAGCGTCGAACACAGATACGCAGTATTTT
cdr3_aa: CASSSLASNTDTQYF

j_call: TRBJ2-3
clone_size: .
d_call: .
v_call: TRBV5-4
cdr3_nt: TGTGCCAGCAGCTTGGTAGGGGTGGCAGATACGCAGTATTTT
cdr3_aa: CASSLVGVADTQYF

j_call: TRBJ1-4
clone_size: .
d_call: .
v_call: TRBV28
cdr3_nt: TGTGCCAGCAGGGCGGGGGCGGGTTGGAGTCTAAGTGAAAAACTGTTTTTT
cdr3_aa: CASRAGAGWSLSEKLFF

j_call: TRBJ2-5
clone_size: .
d_call: TRBD1
v_call: TRBV7-6
cdr3_nt: TGTGCTAGCAGCTTAGGGGGGACAGGGGAAGAGACCCAGTACTTC
cdr3_aa: CASSLGGTGEETQYF

j_call: TRBJ2-1
clone_size: few
d_call: .
v_call: TRBV5-4
cdr3_nt: TGTGCCAGCAGCTCTAAGACGAGGTCCTACAATGAGCAGTTCTTC
cdr3_aa: CASSSKTRSYNEQFF